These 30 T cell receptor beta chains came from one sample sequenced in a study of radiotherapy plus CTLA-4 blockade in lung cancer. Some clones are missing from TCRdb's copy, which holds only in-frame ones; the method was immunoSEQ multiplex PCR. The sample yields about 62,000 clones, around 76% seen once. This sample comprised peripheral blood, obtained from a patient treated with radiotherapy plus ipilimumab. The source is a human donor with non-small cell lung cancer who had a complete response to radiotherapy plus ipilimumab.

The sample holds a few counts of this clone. CDR3 sequence reads: CASVGTLNQPQHF. The CDR3 DNA follows: TGTGCCTCCGTCGGGACTCTCAATCAGCCCCAGCATTTT. The chain is built from TRBV10-3 and TRBJ1-5, with D tentatively TRBD1 (5 bases). CDR1 ENHRY and CDR2 SYGVKD come from the germline V gene. Between the trimmed V and J ends, which lost 11 bases and 3 bases, there was a span of 14 bases. The CDR3 spans 13 residues.

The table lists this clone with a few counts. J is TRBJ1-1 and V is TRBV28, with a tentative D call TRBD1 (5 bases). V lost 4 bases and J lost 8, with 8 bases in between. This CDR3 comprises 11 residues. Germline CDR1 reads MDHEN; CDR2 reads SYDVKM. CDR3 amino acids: CASSWGREAFF. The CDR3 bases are TGTGCCAGCAGTTGGGGCAGGGAAGCTTTCTTT.

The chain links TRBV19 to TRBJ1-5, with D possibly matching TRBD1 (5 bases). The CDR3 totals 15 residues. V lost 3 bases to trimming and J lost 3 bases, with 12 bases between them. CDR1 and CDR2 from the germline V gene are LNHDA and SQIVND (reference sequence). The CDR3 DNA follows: TGTGCCAGTAGTATCTTCGGGGGAGACAATCAGCCCCAGCATTTT. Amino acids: CASSIFGGDNQPQHF.

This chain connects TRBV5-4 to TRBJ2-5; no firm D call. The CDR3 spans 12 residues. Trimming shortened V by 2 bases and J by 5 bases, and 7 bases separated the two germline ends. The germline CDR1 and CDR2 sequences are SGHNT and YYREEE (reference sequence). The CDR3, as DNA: TGTGCCAGCAGCTTCTACGGGGAGACCCAGTACTTC. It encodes CASSFYGETQYF.

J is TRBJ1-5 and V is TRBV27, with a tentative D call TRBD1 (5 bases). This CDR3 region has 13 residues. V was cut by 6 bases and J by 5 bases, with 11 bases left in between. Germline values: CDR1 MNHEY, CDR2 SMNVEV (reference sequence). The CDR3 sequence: CASSTGGDQPQHF. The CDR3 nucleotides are TGTGCCAGCAGCACGGGAGGGGATCAGCCCCAGCATTTT.

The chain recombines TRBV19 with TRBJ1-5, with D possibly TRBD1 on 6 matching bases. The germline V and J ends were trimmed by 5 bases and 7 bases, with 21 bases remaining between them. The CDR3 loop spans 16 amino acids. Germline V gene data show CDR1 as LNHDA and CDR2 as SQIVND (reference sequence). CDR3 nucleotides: TGTGCCAGTAGTCGGCCGGGGGGGGCATCAAGCCAGCCCCAGCATTTT. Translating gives CASSRPGGASSQPQHF.

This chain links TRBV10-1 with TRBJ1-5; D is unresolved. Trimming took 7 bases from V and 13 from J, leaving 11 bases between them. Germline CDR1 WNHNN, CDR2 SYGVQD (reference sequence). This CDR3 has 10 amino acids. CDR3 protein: CASMSSCQHF. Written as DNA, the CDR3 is TGCGCCAGCATGAGCTCTTGTCAGCATTTT.

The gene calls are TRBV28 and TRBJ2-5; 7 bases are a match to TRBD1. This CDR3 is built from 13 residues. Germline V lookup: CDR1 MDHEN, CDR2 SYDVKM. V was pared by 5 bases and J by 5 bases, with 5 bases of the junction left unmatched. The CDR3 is CASSGDRVETQYF. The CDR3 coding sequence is TGTGCCAGCAGTGGTGACAGGGTGGAGACCCAGTACTTC.

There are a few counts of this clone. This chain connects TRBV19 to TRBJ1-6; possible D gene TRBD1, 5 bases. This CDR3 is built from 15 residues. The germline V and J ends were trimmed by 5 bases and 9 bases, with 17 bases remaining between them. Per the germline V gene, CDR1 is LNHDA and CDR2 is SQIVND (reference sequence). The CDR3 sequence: CASSPGRVSGSPLHF. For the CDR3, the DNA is TGTGCCAGTAGTCCAGGCAGGGTATCGGGTTCACCCCTCCACTTT.

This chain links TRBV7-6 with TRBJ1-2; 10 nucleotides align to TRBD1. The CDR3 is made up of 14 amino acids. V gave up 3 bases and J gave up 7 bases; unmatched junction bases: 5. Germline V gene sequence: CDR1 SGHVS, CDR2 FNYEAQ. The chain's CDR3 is CASSFRQGAGGYTF. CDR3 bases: TGTGCCAGCAGCTTTAGACAGGGGGCGGGTGGCTACACCTTC. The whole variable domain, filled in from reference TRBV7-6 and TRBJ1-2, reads GAGVSQSPRYKVTKRGQDVALRCDPISGHVSLYWYRQALGQGPEFLTYFNYEAQQDKSGLPNDRFSAERPEGSISTLTIQRTEQRDSAMYRCASSFRQGAGGYTFGSGTRLTVV.

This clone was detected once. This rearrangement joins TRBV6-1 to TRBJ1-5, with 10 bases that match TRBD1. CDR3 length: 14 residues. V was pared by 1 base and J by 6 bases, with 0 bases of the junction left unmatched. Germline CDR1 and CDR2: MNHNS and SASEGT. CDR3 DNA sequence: TGTGCCAGCAGTGAAGGGACAGGGGGTCAGCCCCAGCATTTT. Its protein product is CASSEGTGGQPQHF.

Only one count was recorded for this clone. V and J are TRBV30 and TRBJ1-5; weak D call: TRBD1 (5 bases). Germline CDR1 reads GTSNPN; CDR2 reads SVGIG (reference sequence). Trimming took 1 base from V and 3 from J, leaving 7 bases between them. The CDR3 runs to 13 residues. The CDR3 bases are TGTGCCTGGAGTGACGGACACAATCAGCCCCAGCATTTT. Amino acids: CAWSDGHNQPQHF.

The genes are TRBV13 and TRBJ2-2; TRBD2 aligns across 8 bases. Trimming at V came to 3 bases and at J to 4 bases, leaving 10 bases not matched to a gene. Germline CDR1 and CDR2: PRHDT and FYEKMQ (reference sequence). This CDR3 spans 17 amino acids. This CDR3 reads CASSLNGAGGFTGELFF. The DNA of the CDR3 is TGTGCCAGCAGCTTGAACGGGGCGGGGGGCTTCACCGGGGAGCTGTTTTTT.

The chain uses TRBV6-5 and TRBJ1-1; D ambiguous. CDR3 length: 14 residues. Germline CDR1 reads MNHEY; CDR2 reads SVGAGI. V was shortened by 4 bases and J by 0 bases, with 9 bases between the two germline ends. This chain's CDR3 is CASSWAWMNTEAFF. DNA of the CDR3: TGTGCCAGCAGTTGGGCCTGGATGAACACTGAAGCTTTCTTT.

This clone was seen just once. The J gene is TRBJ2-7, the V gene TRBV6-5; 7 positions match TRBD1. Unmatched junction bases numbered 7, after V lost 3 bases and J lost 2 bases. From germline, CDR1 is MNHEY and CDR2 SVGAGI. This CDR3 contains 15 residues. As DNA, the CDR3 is TGTGCCAGCAGTTATCCCTACAGGGGAACCTACGAGCAGTACTTC. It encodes CASSYPYRGTYEQYF.

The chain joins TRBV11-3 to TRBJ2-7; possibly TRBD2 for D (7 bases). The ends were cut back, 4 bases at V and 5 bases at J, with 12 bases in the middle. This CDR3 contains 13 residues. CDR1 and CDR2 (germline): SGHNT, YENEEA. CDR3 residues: CASSWGGADEQYF. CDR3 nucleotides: TGTGCCAGCAGCTGGGGGGGCGCCGACGAGCAGTACTTC.

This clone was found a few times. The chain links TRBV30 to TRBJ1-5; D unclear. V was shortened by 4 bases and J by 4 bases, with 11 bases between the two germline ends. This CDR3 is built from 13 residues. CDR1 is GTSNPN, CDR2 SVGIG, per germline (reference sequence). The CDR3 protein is CAWNKGGNQPQHF. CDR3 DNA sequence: TGTGCCTGGAATAAGGGAGGGAATCAGCCCCAGCATTTT.

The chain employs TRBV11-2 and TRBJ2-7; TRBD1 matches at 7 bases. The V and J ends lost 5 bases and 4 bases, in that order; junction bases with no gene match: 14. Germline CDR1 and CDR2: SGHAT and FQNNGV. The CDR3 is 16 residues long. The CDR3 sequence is CASSLSPTGSNYEQYF. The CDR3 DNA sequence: TGTGCCAGCAGCCTCTCCCCGACAGGGTCGAATTACGAGCAGTACTTC.

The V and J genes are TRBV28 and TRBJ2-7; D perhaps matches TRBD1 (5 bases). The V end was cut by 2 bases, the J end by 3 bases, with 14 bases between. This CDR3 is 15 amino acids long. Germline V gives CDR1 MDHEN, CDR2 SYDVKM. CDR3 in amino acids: CASSLHGARSYEQYF. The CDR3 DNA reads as TGTGCCAGCAGTTTACATGGGGCGCGTAGCTACGAGCAGTACTTC. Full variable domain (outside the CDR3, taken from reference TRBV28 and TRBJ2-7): DVKVTQSSRYLVKRTGEKVFLECVQDMDHENMFWYRQDPGLGLRLIYFSYDVKMKEKGDIPEGYSVSREKKERFSLILESASTNQTSMYLCASSLHGARSYEQYFGPGTRLTVT.

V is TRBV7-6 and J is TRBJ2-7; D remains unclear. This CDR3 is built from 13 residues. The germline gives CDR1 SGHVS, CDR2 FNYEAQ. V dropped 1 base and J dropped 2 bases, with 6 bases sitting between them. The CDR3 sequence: CASSLGVAYEQYF. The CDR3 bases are TGTGCCAGCAGCTTAGGAGTCGCCTACGAGCAGTACTTC.

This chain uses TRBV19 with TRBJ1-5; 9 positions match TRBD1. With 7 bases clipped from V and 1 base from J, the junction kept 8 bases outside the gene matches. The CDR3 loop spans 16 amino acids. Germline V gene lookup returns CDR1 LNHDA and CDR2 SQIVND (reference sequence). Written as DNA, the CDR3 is TGTGCCAGTAAAGGACAGGGGTTTTTAAGCAATCAGCCCCAGCATTTT. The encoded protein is CASKGQGFLSNQPQHF.

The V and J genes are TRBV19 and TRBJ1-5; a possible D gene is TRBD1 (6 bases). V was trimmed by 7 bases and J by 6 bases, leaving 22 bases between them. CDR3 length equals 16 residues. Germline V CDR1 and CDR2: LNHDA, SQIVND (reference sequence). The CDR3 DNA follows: TGTGCCAGTACCCTAGGGAGTGGCAGGGGTGTTCAGCCCCAGCATTTT. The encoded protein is CASTLGSGRGVQPQHF.

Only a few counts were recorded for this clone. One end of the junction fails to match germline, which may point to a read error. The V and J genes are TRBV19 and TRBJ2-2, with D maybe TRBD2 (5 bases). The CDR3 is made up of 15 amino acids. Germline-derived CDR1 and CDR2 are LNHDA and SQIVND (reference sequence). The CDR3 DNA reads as TGTGCCAGCAACGCCCGGCGTTTCGAACACCGGGGAGCTGTTTTT. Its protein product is CASNARRFEHRGAVF.

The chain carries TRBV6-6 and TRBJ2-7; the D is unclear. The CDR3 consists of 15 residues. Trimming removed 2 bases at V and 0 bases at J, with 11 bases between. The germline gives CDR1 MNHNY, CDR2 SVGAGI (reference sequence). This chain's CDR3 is CASSYGGASSYEQYF. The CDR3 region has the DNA TGTGCCAGCAGTTACGGTGGAGCAAGCTCCTACGAGCAGTACTTC.

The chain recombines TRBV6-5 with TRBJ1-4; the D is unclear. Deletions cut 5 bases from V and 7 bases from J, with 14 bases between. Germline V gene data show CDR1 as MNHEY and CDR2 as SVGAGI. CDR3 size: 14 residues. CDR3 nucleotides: TGTGCCAGCAGTAGAGGAGGGTCGGGTGAAAAACTGTTTTTT. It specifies CASSRGGSGEKLFF.

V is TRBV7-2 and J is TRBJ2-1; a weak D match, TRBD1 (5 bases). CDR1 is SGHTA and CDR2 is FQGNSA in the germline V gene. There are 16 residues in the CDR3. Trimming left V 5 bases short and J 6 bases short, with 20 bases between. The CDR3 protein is CASSRLGQGRSNEQFF. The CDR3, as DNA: TGTGCCAGCAGCAGATTGGGGCAGGGAAGGTCCAATGAGCAGTTCTTC.

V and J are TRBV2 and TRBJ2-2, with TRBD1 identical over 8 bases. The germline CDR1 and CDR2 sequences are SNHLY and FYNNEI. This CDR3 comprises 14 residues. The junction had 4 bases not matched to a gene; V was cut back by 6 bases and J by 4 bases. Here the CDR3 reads CASRRQGSTGELFF. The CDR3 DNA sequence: TGTGCCAGCAGGCGACAGGGGAGCACCGGGGAGCTGTTTTTT.

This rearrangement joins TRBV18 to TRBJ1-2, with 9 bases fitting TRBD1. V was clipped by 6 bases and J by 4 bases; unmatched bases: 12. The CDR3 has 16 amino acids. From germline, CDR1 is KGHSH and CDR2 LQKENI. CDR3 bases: TGTGCCAGCTCGGCCATAGGTCGGGACAGGGCCTATGGCTACACCTTC. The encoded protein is CASSAIGRDRAYGYTF.

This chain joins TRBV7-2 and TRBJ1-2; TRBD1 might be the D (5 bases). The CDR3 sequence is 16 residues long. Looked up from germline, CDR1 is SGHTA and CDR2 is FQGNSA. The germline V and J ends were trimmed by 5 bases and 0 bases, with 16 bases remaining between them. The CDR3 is CASSPSRQTSNYGYTF. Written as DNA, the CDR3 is TGTGCCAGCAGCCCCTCTAGACAGACTTCTAACTATGGCTACACCTTC.

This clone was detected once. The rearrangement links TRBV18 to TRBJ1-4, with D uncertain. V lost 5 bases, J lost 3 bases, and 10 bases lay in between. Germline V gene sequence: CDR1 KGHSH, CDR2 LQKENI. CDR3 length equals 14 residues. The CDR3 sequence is CASSARGANEKLFF. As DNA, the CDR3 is TGTGCCAGCTCAGCCCGGGGAGCTAATGAAAAACTGTTTTTT.